The rows below give T cell receptor beta chains drawn from one sample of a study of blood T cell repertoires in COVID-19. The method was immunoSEQ multiplex PCR; TCRdb's version includes in-frame clones alone and lacks a portion of them. The sample consists of tens of thousands of clones, just over 85% of them appearing once. The specimen sequenced was peripheral blood. Source of these receptors: a woman in her sixties or seventies with COVID-19, enrolled during active disease. CDR3s include the opening cysteine and the closing phenylalanine or tryptophan. A D gene is named only where the DNA matches it firmly. Clone size is shown for a subset of rows, as once, few, many or a class of expanded clone.

CDR3,DNA,V,size,J,D
CASFSPSGTGGPYEQYF,TGTGCCAGCTTTTCCCCTTCCGGGACAGGGGGCCCCTACGAGCAGTACTTC,TRBV27,NA,TRBJ2-7,TRBD1
CAWSFGTGVTEAFF,TGTGCCTGGAGTTTCGGGACAGGGGTAACTGAAGCTTTCTTT,TRBV30,NA,TRBJ1-1,TRBD1
CASSQELRGGDTIYF,TGCGCCAGCAGCCAAGAGCTCAGGGGCGGAGACACCATATATTTT,TRBV4-3,NA,TRBJ1-3,NA
CASGGVLPGELFF,TGTGCCAGCGGGGGGGTCTTACCCGGGGAGCTGTTTTTT,TRBV11-2,NA,TRBJ2-2,TRBD2
CASSLSSRDRDPYGYTF,TGTGCCAGCAGCCTCTCGTCCCGGGACAGGGATCCCTATGGCTACACCTTC,TRBV3-1/TRBV3-2,NA,TRBJ1-2,TRBD1
CASTPDRQETQYF,TGTGCCAGCACCCCGGACAGGCAAGAGACCCAGTACTTC,TRBV7-2,NA,TRBJ2-5,TRBD1
CASSISSGPYNEQFF,TGTGCCAGCAGCATCTCTAGCGGGCCTTACAATGAGCAGTTCTTC,TRBV7-6,NA,TRBJ2-1,TRBD2
CASSQTSGTGEQYF,TGCGCCAGCAGCCAAACTAGCGGGACTGGCGAGCAGTACTTC,TRBV4-3,NA,TRBJ2-7,TRBD2
CASRKSAAPFYYNEQFF,TGTGCCAGCAGGAAATCGGCGGCCCCCTTCTATTACAATGAGCAGTTCTTC,TRBV27,NA,TRBJ2-1,NA
CASSQELAGGSSTLETQYF,TGCGCCAGCAGCCAAGAACTAGCGGGGGGGAGTTCCACGCTAGAGACCCAGTACTTC,TRBV4-3,few,TRBJ2-5,TRBD2
CASSQELTSYNEQFF,TGCGCCAGCAGCCAAGAACTTACTAGCTACAATGAGCAGTTCTTC,TRBV4-1,once,TRBJ2-1,NA
CASSHLITGSSYNSPLHF,TGCGCCAGCAGCCACCTCATAACAGGGAGCTCCTATAATTCACCCCTCCACTTT,TRBV4-1,once,TRBJ1-6,NA
CASSQRGWGYNEQFF,TGTGCCAGCAGCCAAAGGGGTTGGGGTTACAATGAGCAGTTCTTC,TRBV7-2,NA,TRBJ2-1,NA
CASSEAEQSAYNEQFF,TGTGCCAGCAGTGAAGCTGAACAGTCAGCCTACAATGAGCAGTTCTTC,TRBV6-1,NA,TRBJ2-1,NA
CASSYGGQGVYEQYF,TGTGCCAGCAGTTACGGGGGACAGGGGGTCTACGAGCAGTACTTC,TRBV6-5,NA,TRBJ2-7,TRBD1
CASSEDSSAPYNEQFF,TGTGCCAGCAGCGAAGACTCCAGCGCGCCCTACAATGAGCAGTTCTTC,TRBV4-2,NA,TRBJ2-1,NA
CASSLGLPGSPLHF,TGTGCCAGCAGCTTAGGACTGCCGGGGTCACCCCTCCACTTT,TRBV11-3,NA,TRBJ1-6,NA
CAIDKRDSAGNTIYF,TGTGCCATCGACAAGCGGGACTCCGCTGGAAACACCATATATTTT,TRBV7-9,NA,TRBJ1-3,NA
CASSQGGLSYNEQFF,TGTGCCAGCAGCCAGGGAGGCCTCTCCTACAATGAGCAGTTCTTC,TRBV11-3,NA,TRBJ2-1,NA
CASRGTGGYEQYF,TGTGCCAGCAGAGGGACAGGGGGCTACGAGCAGTACTTC,TRBV5-5,NA,TRBJ2-7,TRBD1
CASSFQGQGTEAFF,TGTGCCAGCAGCTTCCAAGGGCAGGGGACTGAAGCTTTCTTT,TRBV7-9,few,TRBJ1-1,NA
CASSLLNSASTEAFF,TGTGCCAGCAGCTTGTTAAACAGTGCCAGCACTGAAGCTTTCTTT,TRBV5-5,NA,TRBJ1-1,NA
CASSPTRPGANVLTF,TGCGCCAGCAGCCCGACGCGGCCTGGGGCCAACGTCCTGACTTTC,TRBV5-1,NA,TRBJ2-6,NA
CASSLGLAGASADTQYF,TGTGCCAGCAGCCTTGGACTAGCGGGAGCCAGCGCAGATACGCAGTATTTT,TRBV5-4,NA,TRBJ2-3,TRBD2
CASSVYFNQPQHF,TGTGCCAGCAGTGTCTACTTCAATCAGCCCCAGCATTTT,TRBV27,NA,TRBJ1-5,NA
CASSLEGGGELFF,TGTGCCAGCAGCCTAGAGGGTGGCGGGGAGCTGTTTTTT,TRBV25-1,NA,TRBJ2-2,NA
CASSPRGNTEAFF,TGCGCCAGCAGCCCACGAGGGAACACTGAAGCTTTCTTT,TRBV4-1,NA,TRBJ1-1,NA
CASSPGDRVWTEAFF,TGTGCCAGCAGCCCGGGGGACAGGGTATGGACTGAAGCTTTCTTT,TRBV5-6,NA,TRBJ1-1,TRBD1
CASSLTGAGNTIYF,TGTGCCAGCAGCCTGACAGGGGCTGGAAACACCATATATTTT,TRBV3-1/TRBV3-2,NA,TRBJ1-3,TRBD1
CASSGNRGREAFF,TGTGCCAGTAGTGGGAACAGGGGGCGCGAAGCTTTCTTT,TRBV19,NA,TRBJ1-1,TRBD1
CASSYGSQGGYEQYF,TGTGCCAGCAGTTACGGTTCACAGGGGGGGTACGAGCAGTACTTC,TRBV6-5,once,TRBJ2-7,NA
CASSFDRANYGYTF,TGTGCCAGCAGCTTTGACAGAGCTAACTATGGCTACACCTTC,TRBV7-2,NA,TRBJ1-2,NA
CASSYWTAGELFF,TGTGCCAGCAGTTACTGGACAGCCGGGGAGCTGTTTTTT,TRBV6-5,NA,TRBJ2-2,NA
CASSLAGANSPLHF,TGTGCCAGCAGCTTAGCTGGGGCTAATTCACCCCTCCACTTT,TRBV11-2,NA,TRBJ1-6,NA
CAISDRGETQYF,TGTGCCATCAGTGACAGGGGGGAGACCCAGTACTTC,TRBV10-3,NA,TRBJ2-5,TRBD1
CASSVDNNYGYTF,TGTGCCAGCAGCGTGGACAATAACTATGGCTACACCTTC,TRBV9,NA,TRBJ1-2,NA
CASSQDRQGEAFF,TGCGCCAGCAGCCAAGACCGACAGGGGGAAGCTTTCTTT,TRBV4-1,NA,TRBJ1-1,TRBD1
CSVARQGTYDEQYF,TGCAGCGTTGCGAGACAGGGAACTTATGACGAGCAGTACTTC,TRBV29-1,NA,TRBJ2-7,TRBD1